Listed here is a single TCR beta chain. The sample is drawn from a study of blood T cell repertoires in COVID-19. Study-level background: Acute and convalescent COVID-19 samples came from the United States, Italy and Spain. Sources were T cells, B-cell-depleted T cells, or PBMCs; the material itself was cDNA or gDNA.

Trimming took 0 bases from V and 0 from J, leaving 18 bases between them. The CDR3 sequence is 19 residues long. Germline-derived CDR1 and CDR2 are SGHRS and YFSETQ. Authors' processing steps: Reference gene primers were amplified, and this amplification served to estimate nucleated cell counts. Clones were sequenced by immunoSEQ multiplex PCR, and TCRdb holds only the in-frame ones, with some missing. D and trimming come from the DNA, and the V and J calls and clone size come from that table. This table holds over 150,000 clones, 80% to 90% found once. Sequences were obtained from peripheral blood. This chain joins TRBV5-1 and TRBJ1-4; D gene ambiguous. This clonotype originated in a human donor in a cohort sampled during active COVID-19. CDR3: CASSLATSGYGATNEKLFF. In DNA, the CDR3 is TGCGCCAGCAGCTTGGCTACGAGCGGATATGGGGCAACTAATGAAAAACTGTTTTTT.